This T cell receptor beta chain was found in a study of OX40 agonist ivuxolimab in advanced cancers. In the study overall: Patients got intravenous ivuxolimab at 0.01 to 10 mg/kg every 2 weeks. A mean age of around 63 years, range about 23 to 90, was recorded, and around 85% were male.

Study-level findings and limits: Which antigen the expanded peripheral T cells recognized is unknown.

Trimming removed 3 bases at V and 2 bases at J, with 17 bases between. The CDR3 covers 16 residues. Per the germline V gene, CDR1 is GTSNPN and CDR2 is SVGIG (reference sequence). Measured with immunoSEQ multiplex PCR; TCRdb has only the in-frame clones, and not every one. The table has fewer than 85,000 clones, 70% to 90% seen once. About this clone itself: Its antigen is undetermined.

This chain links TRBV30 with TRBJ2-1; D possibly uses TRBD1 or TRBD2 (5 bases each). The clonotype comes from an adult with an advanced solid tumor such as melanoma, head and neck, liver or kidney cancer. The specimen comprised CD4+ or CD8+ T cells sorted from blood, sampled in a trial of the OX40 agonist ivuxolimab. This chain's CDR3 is CAWSHLGTEAYNEQFF. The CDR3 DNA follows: TGTGCCTGGAGCCACCTCGGGACCGAAGCCTACAATGAGCAGTTCTTC.